The 6 T cell receptor beta chains below were found in one sample sequenced in a study of CD8 T cells in ankylosing spondylitis. Regarding the study as a whole: Apparently characteristic of ankylosing spondylitis blood was a TCR beta motif (eight highly homologous variants).

TCRdb re-analysed the 5' RACE reads in MiXCR, keeping a single row per CDR3 protein. The sample includes hundreds of thousands of distinct CDR3 sequences, 10% to 15% of them seen just once. These receptors lack a known antigen. The specimen sequenced was blood, either unsorted or a sorted T cell fraction (not recorded which). The receptors originated from a male donor with ankylosing spondylitis.

The chain joins TRBV4-3 to TRBJ2-1; 11 nucleotides align to TRBD2. CDR1 is LGHNA and CDR2 is YSLEER in the germline V gene. V gave up 6 bases and J gave up 10 bases; unmatched junction bases: 8. The CDR3 is 14 amino acids. CDR3 nucleotide sequence: TGCGCCAGCAGACTAGCGGGGGTTCTGGGCGAGCAGTTCTTC. This encodes CASRLAGVLGEQFF.

Here the CDR3 DNA reads TGCAGTGCTAGAGATTTTAGAAGGGGCAATCAGCCCCAGCATTTT. Translation: CSARDFRRGNQPQHF. V is TRBV20-1 and J is TRBJ1-5; the D is unclear. Per germline, CDR1 DFQATT and CDR2 SNEGSKA (reference sequence). Trimming took 0 bases from V and 2 from J, leaving 11 bases between them. The CDR3 is 15 residues long.

The chain carries TRBV7-2 and TRBJ2-5; possibly TRBD1 or TRBD2 for D (6 bases each). CDR3 length equals 14 residues. The germline V and J ends were trimmed by 5 bases and 9 bases, with 19 bases remaining between them. Germline values: CDR1 SGHTA, CDR2 FQGNSA. The CDR3 loop is CASSRGGSDEPQYF. DNA of the CDR3: TGTGCCAGCAGCCGAGGGGGGAGTGACGAGCCCCAGTACTTC.

This clonotype was seen a few times. This chain uses TRBV10-3 with TRBJ2-3; 14 nucleotides line up with TRBD2. Losses at the gene ends were 6 bases for V and 0 bases for J; bases not matched to a gene: 8. The CDR3 length is 18 residues. Germline CDR1 reads ENHRY; CDR2 reads SYGVKD. CDR3 nucleotides: TGTGCCATCAGAAACGGACTAGCGGGGGGTCAAAGCACAGATACGCAGTATTTT. Residues: CAIRNGLAGGQSTDTQYF.

Only a few counts were recorded for this clonotype. The chain is built from TRBV20-1 and TRBJ2-5; 7 bases are a match to TRBD1. The CDR3 extends over 13 amino acids. Germline CDR1 DFQATT, CDR2 SNEGSKA (reference sequence). Trimming cost V 6 bases and J 1 base; bases outside gene matches: 5. CDR3 DNA: TGCAGTGCAAAGGGGGCTAGCCAAGAGACCCAGTACTTC. It yields the protein CSAKGASQETQYF.

The chain combines TRBV7-2 with TRBJ2-6; D remains ambiguous. The CDR3 covers 16 residues. Per germline, CDR1 SGHTA and CDR2 FQGNSA. Trimming stripped 4 bases from V and 4 bases from J, with 14 bases between. The CDR3 coding sequence is TGTGCCAGCAGCTCCAGACGGCTTGCGGGGGCCAACGTCCTGACTTTC. Its protein is CASSSRRLAGANVLTF. Full variable domain (rest looked up from reference TRBV7-2 and TRBJ2-6): GAGVSQSPSNKVTEKGKDVELRCDPISGHTALYWYRQSLGQGLEFLIYFQGNSAPDKSGLPSDRFSAERTGGSVSTLTIQRTQQEDSAVYLCASSSRRLAGANVLTFGAGSRLTVL.